This T cell receptor beta chain was obtained from a study of blood T cells in healthy people across ages. Findings and caveats of the study: A strong correlation was seen between TCR beta diversity and naive T cell percentage. Any conclusive comparison of naive versus antigen-experienced cells was prevented by using unsorted PBMCs.

Roughly 9 milliliters of peripheral blood were drawn from each donor. As for this clonotype: The antigen is unknown.

Primed by a sample-barcoded 5' primer and a J-beta primer mix, a second PCR proceeded for about 6 to 12 cycles. A template-switch adaptor with 12 random nucleotides tagged each cDNA molecule. TCRdb re-analysed the 5' RACE reads in MiXCR, keeping a single row per CDR3 protein. Of a few hundred thousand distinct CDR3 sequences listed, 27% are singletons. Germline-derived CDR1 and CDR2 are SQVTM and ANQGSEA. Trimming removed 7 bases at V and 4 bases at J, with 16 bases between. There are 13 residues in the CDR3. Sequencing was done on a sample of blood. The source is a woman in her seventies in good health. The V gene is TRBV29-1, the J gene TRBJ1-1; D gene unclear. The CDR3 region is CSGTQEWGTEAFF. The DNA for the CDR3 is TGCAGCGGCACCCAGGAGTGGGGCACTGAAGCTTTCTTT.